A selection of T cell receptor beta chains follows, all from one sample in a study of early T cells in non-severe SARS-CoV-2 infection. TCRdb used MiXCR to reprocess the 5' RACE reads, holding one entry per CDR3 protein. Seen here are tens of thousands of distinct CDR3 sequences, 10% observed once, and the top ten hold around 15%. The source material was whole blood, sampled at baseline. The receptors stem from an adult who was a healthcare worker with PCR-confirmed SARS-CoV-2 infection or an uninfected control (not recorded which). Both conserved end residues are part of each CDR3. The D gene is left open where the match is weak. A clone size is listed for some rows: how often the clone was seen (once, few, many), or a class if it is expanded.

TRBV27	NA	TRBJ2-1	TRBD2	TGTGCCAGCAGTTTAAGCGGGACTAGCGGGAACTACAATGAGCAGTTCTTC	CASSLSGTSGNYNEQFF
TRBV29-1	many	TRBJ1-1	NA	TGCAGCGTGACAACAGGGCCTTCCAACACTGAAGCTTTCTTT	CSVTTGPSNTEAFF
TRBV29-1	NA	TRBJ1-3	NA	TGCAGCGTGGAAGGGTCGGGAAACACCATATATTTT	CSVEGSGNTIYF
TRBV7-9	many	TRBJ2-2	NA	TGTGCCAGCTTTGGGAATACGAACACCGGGGAGCTGTTTTTT	CASFGNTNTGELFF
TRBV2	many	TRBJ1-4	NA	TGTGCCAGCAGCGAACAGGGAGCCAGTGAAAAACTGTTTTTT	CASSEQGASEKLFF
TRBV12-3/TRBV12-4	few	TRBJ2-3	TRBD2	TGTGCCAGCAGTCCTGGACTAGCCGGCACAGATACGCAGTATTTT	CASSPGLAGTDTQYF
TRBV30	many	TRBJ1-1	NA	TGTGCCTGGAGTCCTCCGGGAGCTATGAACACTGAAGCTTTCTTT	CAWSPPGAMNTEAFF
TRBV6-2/TRBV6-3	NA	TRBJ2-3	NA	TGTGCCAGCAGTTACACAATAAGAGATACGCAGTATTTT	CASSYTIRDTQYF
TRBV20-1	NA	TRBJ2-7	NA	TGCAGTGCTAGAGACCAGTTCGAGCAGTACTTC	CSARDQFEQYF
TRBV6-1	many	TRBJ1-6	NA	TGTGCCAGCAGGTGGGACGAGGGACGACCCCTCCACTTT	CASRWDEGRPLHF
TRBV7-6	many	TRBJ2-7	NA	TGTGCCAGCAGCTTAGCGAGGCGGGAAGCCCCCTACGAGCAGTACTTC	CASSLARREAPYEQYF